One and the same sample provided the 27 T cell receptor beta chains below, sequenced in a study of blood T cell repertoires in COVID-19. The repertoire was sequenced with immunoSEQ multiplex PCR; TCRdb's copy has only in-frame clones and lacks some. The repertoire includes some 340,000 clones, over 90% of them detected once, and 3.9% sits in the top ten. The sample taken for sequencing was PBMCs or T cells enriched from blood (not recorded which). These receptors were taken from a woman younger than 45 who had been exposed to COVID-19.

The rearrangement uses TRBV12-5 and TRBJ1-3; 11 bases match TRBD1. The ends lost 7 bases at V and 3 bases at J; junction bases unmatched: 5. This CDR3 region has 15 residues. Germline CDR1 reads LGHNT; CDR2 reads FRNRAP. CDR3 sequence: CASATGTGGGNTIYF. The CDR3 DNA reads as TGTGCTAGTGCTACCGGGACAGGGGGTGGAAACACCATATATTTT. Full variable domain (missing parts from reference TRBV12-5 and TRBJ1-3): DARVTQTPRHKVTEMGQEVTMRCQPILGHNTVFWYRQTMMQGLELLAYFRNRAPLDDSGMPKDRFSAEMPDATLATLKIQPSEPRDSAVYFCASATGTGGGNTIYFGEGSWLTVV.

The CDR3, as DNA: TGTGCCAGCTCACCACCGGGGCGGATTAATGAAAAACTGTTTTTT. Amino acid sequence: CASSPPGRINEKLFF. The gene calls are TRBV18 and TRBJ1-4; maybe TRBD1 (5 bases). Germline assignment: CDR1 KGHSH and CDR2 LQKENI. CDR3 size: 15 residues. V lost 0 bases, J lost 4 bases, and 9 bases lay in between.

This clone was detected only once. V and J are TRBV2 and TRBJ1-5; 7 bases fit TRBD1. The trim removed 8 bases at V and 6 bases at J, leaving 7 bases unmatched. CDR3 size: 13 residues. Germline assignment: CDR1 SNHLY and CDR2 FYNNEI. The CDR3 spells CASQTGLFQPQHF. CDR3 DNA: TGTGCCAGCCAGACAGGGTTGTTTCAGCCCCAGCATTTT.

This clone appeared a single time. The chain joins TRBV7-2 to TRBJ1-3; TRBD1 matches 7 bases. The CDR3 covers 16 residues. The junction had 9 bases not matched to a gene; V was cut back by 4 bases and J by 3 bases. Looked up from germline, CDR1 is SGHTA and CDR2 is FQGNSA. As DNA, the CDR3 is TGTGCCAGCAGCTACGACAGGGTTTTGGGTGGAAACACCATATATTTT. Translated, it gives CASSYDRVLGGNTIYF.

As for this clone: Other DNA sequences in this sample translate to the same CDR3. The CDR3 DNA reads TGTGCCAGCAGCTCTCAGGGCTCTGGAAACACCATATATTTT. Translating it yields CASSSQGSGNTIYF. The V call is TRBV13, the J call TRBJ1-3, with D maybe TRBD1 (5 bases). The CDR3 spans 14 residues. CDR1 PRHDT and CDR2 FYEKMQ come from the germline V gene (reference sequence). V lost 4 bases to trimming and J lost 0 bases, with 7 bases between them.

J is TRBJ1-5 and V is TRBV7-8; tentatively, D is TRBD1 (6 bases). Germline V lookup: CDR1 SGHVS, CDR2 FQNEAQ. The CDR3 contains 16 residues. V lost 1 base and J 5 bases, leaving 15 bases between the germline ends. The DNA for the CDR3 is TGTGCCAGCAGCTTAGAGTATGGGACAAGGGATCAGCCCCAGCATTTT. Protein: CASSLEYGTRDQPQHF. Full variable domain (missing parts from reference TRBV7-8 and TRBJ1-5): GAGVSQSPRYKVAKRGQDVALRCDPISGHVSLFWYQQALGQGPEFLTYFQNEAQLDKSGLPSDRFFAERPEGSVSTLKIQRTQQEDSAVYLCASSLEYGTRDQPQHFGDGTRLSIL.

Here the CDR3 reads CASSSLTGAMVYGYTF. The CDR3, as DNA: TGCGCCAGCAGCTCGCTGACAGGAGCCATGGTCTATGGCTACACCTTC. The rearrangement links TRBV5-1 to TRBJ1-2; maybe TRBD1 (6 bases). V lost 3 bases and J lost 4, with 19 bases in between. CDR3 length: 16 amino acids. Germline V gives CDR1 SGHRS, CDR2 YFSETQ. Full variable domain (missing parts from reference TRBV5-1 and TRBJ1-2): KAGVTQTPRYLIKTRGQQVTLSCSPISGHRSVSWYQQTPGQGLQFLFEYFSETQRNKGNFPGRFSGRQFSNSRSEMNVSTLELGDSALYLCASSSLTGAMVYGYTFGSGTRLTVV.

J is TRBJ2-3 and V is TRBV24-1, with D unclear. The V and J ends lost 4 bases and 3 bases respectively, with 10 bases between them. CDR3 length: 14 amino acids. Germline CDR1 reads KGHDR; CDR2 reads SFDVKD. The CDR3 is CATSDPRRTDTQYF. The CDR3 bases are TGTGCCACCAGTGACCCGAGGAGAACAGATACGCAGTATTTT.

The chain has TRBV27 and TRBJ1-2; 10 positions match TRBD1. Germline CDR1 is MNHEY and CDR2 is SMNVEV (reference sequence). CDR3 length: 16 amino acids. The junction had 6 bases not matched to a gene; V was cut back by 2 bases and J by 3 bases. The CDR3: CASSLRGQGRDYGYTF. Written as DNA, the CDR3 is TGTGCCAGCAGTTTAAGGGGACAGGGGAGGGACTATGGCTACACCTTC.

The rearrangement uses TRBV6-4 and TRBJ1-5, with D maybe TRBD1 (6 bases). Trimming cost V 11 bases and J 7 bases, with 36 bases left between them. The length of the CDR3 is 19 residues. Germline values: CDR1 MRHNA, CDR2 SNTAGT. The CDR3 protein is CAVGYQWTVMGPPGQPQHF. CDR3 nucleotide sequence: TGTGCCGTAGGGTATCAGTGGACAGTGATGGGTCCGCCGGGGCAGCCCCAGCATTTT.

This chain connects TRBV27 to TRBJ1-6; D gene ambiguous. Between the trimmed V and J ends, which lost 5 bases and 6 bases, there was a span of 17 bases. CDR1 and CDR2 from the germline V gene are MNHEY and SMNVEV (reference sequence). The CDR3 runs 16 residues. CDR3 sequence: CASSPLIQTVNSPLHF. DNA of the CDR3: TGTGCCAGCAGTCCCCTCATACAGACGGTTAATTCACCCCTCCACTTT.

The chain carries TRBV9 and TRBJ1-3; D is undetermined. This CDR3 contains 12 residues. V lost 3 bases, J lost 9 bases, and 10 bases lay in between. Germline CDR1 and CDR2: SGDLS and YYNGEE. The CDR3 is CASSGREGTIYF. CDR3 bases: TGTGCCAGCAGCGGAAGGGAGGGCACCATATATTTT.

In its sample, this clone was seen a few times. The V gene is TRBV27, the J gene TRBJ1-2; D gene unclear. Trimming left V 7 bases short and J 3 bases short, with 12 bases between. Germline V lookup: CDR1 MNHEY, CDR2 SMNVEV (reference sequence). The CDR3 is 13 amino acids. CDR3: CASKIGRHYGYTF. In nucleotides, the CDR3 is TGTGCCAGCAAGATAGGGAGGCACTATGGCTACACCTTC.

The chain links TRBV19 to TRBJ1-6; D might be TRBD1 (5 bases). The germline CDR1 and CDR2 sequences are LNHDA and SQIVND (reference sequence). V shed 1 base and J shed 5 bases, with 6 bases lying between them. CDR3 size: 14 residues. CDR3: CASSIVQDNSPLHF. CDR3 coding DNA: TGTGCCAGTAGTATAGTACAGGATAATTCACCCCTCCACTTT.

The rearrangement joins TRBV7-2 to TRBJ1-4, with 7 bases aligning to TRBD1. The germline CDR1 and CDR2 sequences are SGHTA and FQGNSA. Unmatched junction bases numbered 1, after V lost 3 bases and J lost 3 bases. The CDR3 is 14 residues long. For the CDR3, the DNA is TGTGCCAGCAGCTTGACAGGGCCTAATGAAAAACTGTTTTTT. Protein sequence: CASSLTGPNEKLFF.

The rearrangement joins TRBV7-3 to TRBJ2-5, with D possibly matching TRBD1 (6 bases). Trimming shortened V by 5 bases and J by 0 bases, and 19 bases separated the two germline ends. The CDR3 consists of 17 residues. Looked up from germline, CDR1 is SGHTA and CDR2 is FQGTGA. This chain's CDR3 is CASSPFGTRTDQETQYF. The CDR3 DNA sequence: TGTGCCAGCAGCCCCTTCGGGACACGGACGGACCAAGAGACCCAGTACTTC.

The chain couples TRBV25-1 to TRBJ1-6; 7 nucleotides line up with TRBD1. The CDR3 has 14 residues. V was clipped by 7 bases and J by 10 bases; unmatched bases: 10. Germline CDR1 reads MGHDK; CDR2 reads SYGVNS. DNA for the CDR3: TGTGCCAGCAAACCGACAGGGCCAAGGTCACCCCTCCACTTT. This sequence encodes CASKPTGPRSPLHF.

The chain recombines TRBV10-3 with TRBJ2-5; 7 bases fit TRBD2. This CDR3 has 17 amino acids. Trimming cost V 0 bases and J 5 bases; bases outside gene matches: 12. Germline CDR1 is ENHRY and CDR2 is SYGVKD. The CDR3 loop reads CAISESTGGRSGETQYF. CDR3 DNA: TGTGCCATCAGTGAGTCGACCGGGGGGAGGAGCGGGGAGACCCAGTACTTC.

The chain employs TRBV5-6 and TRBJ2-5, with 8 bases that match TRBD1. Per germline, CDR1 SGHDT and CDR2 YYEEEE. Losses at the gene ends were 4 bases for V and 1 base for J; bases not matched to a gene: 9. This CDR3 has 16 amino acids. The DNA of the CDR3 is TGTGCCAGCAGCCTAGGACAGGGAGGTGTCCAAGAGACCCAGTACTTC. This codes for CASSLGQGGVQETQYF.

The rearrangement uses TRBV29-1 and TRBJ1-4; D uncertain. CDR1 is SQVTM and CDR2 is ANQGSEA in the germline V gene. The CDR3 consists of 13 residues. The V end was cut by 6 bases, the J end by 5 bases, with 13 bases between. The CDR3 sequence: CSVMIARNEKLFF. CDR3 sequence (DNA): TGCAGCGTCATGATAGCAAGAAATGAAAAACTGTTTTTT.

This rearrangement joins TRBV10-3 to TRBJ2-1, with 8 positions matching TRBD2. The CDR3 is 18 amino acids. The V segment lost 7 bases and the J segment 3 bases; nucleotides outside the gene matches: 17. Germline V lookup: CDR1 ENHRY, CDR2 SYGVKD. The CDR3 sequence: CAIKAGGGTRSNYNEQFF. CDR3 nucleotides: TGTGCCATCAAGGCGGGCGGGGGGACCCGTTCTAACTACAATGAGCAGTTCTTC.

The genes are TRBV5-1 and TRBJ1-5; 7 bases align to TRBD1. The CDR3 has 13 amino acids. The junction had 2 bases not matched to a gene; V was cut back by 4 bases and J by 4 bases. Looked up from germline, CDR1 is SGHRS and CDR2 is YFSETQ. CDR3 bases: TGCGCCAGCAGCCTGGGACAGAATCAGCCCCAGCATTTT. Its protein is CASSLGQNQPQHF.

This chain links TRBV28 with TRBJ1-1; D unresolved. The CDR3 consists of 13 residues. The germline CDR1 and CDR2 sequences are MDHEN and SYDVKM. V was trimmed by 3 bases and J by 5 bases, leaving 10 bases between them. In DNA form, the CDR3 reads TGTGCCAGCAGTTTCTACAGAAAGACTGAAGCTTTCTTT. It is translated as CASSFYRKTEAFF.

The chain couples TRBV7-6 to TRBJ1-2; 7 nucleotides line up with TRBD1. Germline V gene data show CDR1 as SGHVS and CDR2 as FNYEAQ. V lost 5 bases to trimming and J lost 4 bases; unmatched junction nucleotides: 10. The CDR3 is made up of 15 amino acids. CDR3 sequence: CASSPRRDSIYGYTF. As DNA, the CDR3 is TGTGCCAGCAGCCCCCGCCGGGACAGCATCTATGGCTACACCTTC.

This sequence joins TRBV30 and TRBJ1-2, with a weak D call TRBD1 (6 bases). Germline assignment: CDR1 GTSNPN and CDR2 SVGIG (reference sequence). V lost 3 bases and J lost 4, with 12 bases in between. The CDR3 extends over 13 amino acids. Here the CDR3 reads CAWRTGPTYGYTF. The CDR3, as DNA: TGTGCCTGGAGGACAGGCCCTACCTATGGCTACACCTTC. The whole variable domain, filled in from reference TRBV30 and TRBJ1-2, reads SQTIHQWPATLVQPVGSPLSLECTVEGTSNPNLYWYRQAAGRGLQLLFYSVGIGQISSEVPQNLSASRPQDRQFILSSKKLLLSDSGFYLCAWRTGPTYGYTFGSGTRLTVV.

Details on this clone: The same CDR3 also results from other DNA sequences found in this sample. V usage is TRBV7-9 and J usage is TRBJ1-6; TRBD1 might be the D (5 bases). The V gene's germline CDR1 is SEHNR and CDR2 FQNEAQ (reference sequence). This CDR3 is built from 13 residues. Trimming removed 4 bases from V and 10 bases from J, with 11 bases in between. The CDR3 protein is CASSSTGDSPLHF. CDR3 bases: TGTGCCAGCAGCTCCACAGGAGACTCACCCCTCCACTTT.

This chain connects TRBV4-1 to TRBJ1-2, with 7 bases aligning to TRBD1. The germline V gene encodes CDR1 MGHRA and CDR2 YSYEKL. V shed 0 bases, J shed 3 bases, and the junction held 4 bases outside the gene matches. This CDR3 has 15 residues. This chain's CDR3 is CASSQDLTGDYGYTF. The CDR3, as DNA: TGCGCCAGCAGCCAAGATCTTACAGGGGACTATGGCTACACCTTC.